Listed here is a single TCR beta chain. The CDR3 sequence is 15 residues long. CDR1 is SGHTA and CDR2 is FQGNSA in the germline V gene. With V trimmed by 4 bases and J by 3 bases, 8 bases remained unmatched. Profiled with immunoSEQ multiplex PCR; TCRdb holds only in-frame clones, not every one. The sample yields 54,000 or so clones, around 95% seen once. This specimen comes from a study of T cell changes during pregnancy in multiple sclerosis. The clonotype originates from a female donor with multiple sclerosis, enrolled in a pregnancy study. This material consisted of CD4+ T cells from peripheral blood mononuclear cells, taken before pregnancy. This rearrangement joins TRBV7-2 to TRBJ2-7, with 8 positions matching TRBD1. Here the CDR3 reads CASSSKGQVNYEQYF. CDR3 sequence (DNA): TGTGCCAGCAGCTCGAAGGGACAGGTCAACTACGAGCAGTACTTC. Full variable domain (outside the CDR3, taken from reference TRBV7-2 and TRBJ2-7): GAGVSQSPSNKVTEKGKDVELRCDPISGHTALYWYRQSLGQGLEFLIYFQGNSAPDKSGLPSDRFSAERTGGSVSTLTIQRTQQEDSAVYLCASSSKGQVNYEQYFGPGTRLTVT.